This T cell receptor beta chain stems from a study of blood T cells in healthy people across ages. Germline CDR1 and CDR2: SGDLS and YYNGEE. V lost 4 bases and J lost 0, with 15 bases in between. The CDR3 extends over 16 amino acids. Primers used in a second PCR of roughly 6 to 12 cycles were a sample-barcoded 5' primer and a J-beta primer mix. TCRdb recomputed calls from the 5' RACE reads with MiXCR, one row per CDR3 protein. Of about 1,400,000 distinct CDR3 sequences listed, approximately 59% are singletons. The specimen was blood. The chain links TRBV9 to TRBJ2-3, with D possibly called TRBD1 or TRBD2 (5 bases each). This TCR derives from a man aged 18 to 35 in good health. As DNA, the CDR3 is TGTGCCAGCAGCCCGGGGCAGCCGCCTAGCACAGATACGCAGTATTTT. This sequence encodes CASSPGQPPSTDTQYF.